These 17 T cell receptor beta chains were all obtained from the same sample, sequenced in a study of T-cell reconstitution after alpha-beta-depleted transplantation in children (dated by TCRdb to 2016 to 2018). In the paper's terms, the treatment or condition label means: allogeneic hematopoietic cell transplantation with graft depleted of TCRalphabeta T cells and CD19 B cells. Library prep was done by PCR. Sequencing relied on an Illumina HiSeq 2500. TCR library preparation used molecular barcoding, with unique molecular identifiers applied to normalize quantification of the TCRbeta repertoire. Using fastp trimming at Q25 and MiXCR clonotype assembly, TCRdb reanalyzed the public sequencing data and kept in-frame beta chains. Rows with a matching CDR3 protein are joined into one entry that keeps the most common DNA and genes. This sample lists hundreds of thousands of distinct CDR3 sequences; roughly 23% were detected once. The top ten clonotypes cover 11% to 15% of the sample.

Sequencing was performed on PBMCs, mostly from graft donor cells, taken 360 days after TCRalphabeta/CD19-depleted stem cell transplant. These receptors originate from a boy younger than two who had a stem cell transplant for acute myeloid leukemia, so the T cells may come from the graft donor.

The rearrangement uses TRBV4-3 and TRBJ2-1, with D possibly TRBD2 on 7 matching bases. The CDR3 spans 17 residues. Germline V CDR1 and CDR2: LGHNA, YSLEER. The V and J ends lost 1 base and 8 bases respectively, with 21 bases between them. The CDR3 DNA follows: TGCGCCAGCAGCCAAGCGAGGGGGGGCCACTCGAAAGATGAGCAGTTCTTC. It is translated as CASSQARGGHSKDEQFF.

The chain combines TRBV15 with TRBJ2-1; 15 bases are shared with TRBD2. The CDR3 is 16 residues long. Germline V gives CDR1 LNHNV, CDR2 YYDKDF (reference sequence). J lost 7 bases, V lost 8 bases, and 9 bases had no gene match. In DNA, the CDR3 is TGTGCCACCGGTCTAGGGACTAGCGGGGGGAATAATGAGCAGTTCTTC. This encodes CATGLGTSGGNNEQFF.

The CDR3 reads CASSRQTNTEAFF. The CDR3 coding sequence is TGTGCCAGCAGCAGACAGACTAACACTGAAGCTTTCTTT. V gene TRBV21-1 combines with J gene TRBJ1-1; the DNA was not used to check the table's D call, TRBD1. TRBV21-1 is classified as a pseudogene. The CDR3 has 13 amino acids.

This sequence joins TRBV3-1 and TRBJ2-1, with 7 bases fitting TRBD2. Germline CDR1 reads LGHDT; CDR2 reads YNNKEL (reference sequence). The CDR3 is 18 amino acids. J lost 2 bases, V lost 0 bases, and 10 bases had no gene match. The CDR3 region is CASSQDLTASGTYNEQFF. The CDR3 bases are TGTGCCAGCAGCCAAGATCTTACGGCTAGCGGTACCTACAATGAGCAGTTCTTC.

In this sample, this clonotype turned up many times. The chain recombines TRBV18 with TRBJ2-2; D is ambiguous. With 4 bases removed from V and 7 bases from J, the gap between germline ends came to 13 bases. The length of the CDR3 is 14 residues. Germline assignment: CDR1 KGHSH and CDR2 LQKENI. The CDR3 loop reads CASSLQVDLGELFF. In DNA form, the CDR3 reads TGTGCCAGCTCACTGCAAGTGGACCTCGGGGAGCTGTTTTTT.

This clonotype was recorded only once. The gene calls are TRBV5-1 and TRBJ2-5; possible D gene TRBD2, 6 bases. The CDR3 extends over 14 amino acids. Trimming removed 0 bases at V and 4 bases at J, with 10 bases between. Germline CDR1 reads SGHRS; CDR2 reads YFSETQ. The CDR3 is CASSLAMGGETQYF. In nucleotides, the CDR3 is TGCGCCAGCAGCTTGGCGATGGGAGGAGAGACCCAGTACTTC.

The table lists this clonotype with many counts. V gene TRBV5-8 combines with J gene TRBJ2-3, with TRBD1 matching over 7 bases. The CDR3 is 15 residues long. Germline V gene lookup returns CDR1 SGHTS and CDR2 YDEGEE. J lost 0 bases, V lost 1 base, and 2 bases had no gene match. Here the CDR3 reads CASSLTTGSTDTQYF. The CDR3 bases are TGTGCCAGCAGCTTGACGACAGGGAGCACAGATACGCAGTATTTT.

This clonotype was counted at least ten times. This chain links TRBV27 with TRBJ2-1; D unclear. Looked up from germline, CDR1 is MNHEY and CDR2 is SMNVEV (reference sequence). The CDR3 runs to 15 residues. V lost 6 bases to trimming and J lost 7 bases, with 19 bases between them. The CDR3 DNA reads as TGTGCCAGCAGAGCAGGTCCCCCAATGCCAAATGAGCAGTTCTTC. Translated, it gives CASRAGPPMPNEQFF.

This clonotype was picked up many times. J is TRBJ2-5 and V is TRBV29-1; 10 positions agree with TRBD1. CDR3 length: 13 amino acids. J lost 6 bases, V lost 3 bases, and 4 bases had no gene match. Germline CDR1 is SQVTM and CDR2 is ANQGSEA. In DNA, the CDR3 is TGCAGCGTTGAGACAGGGGGCACGAAGACCCAGTACTTC. Translated: CSVETGGTKTQYF.

The chain couples TRBV11-2 to TRBJ2-4, with D perhaps TRBD1 or TRBD2 (5 bases each). The germline V and J ends were trimmed by 5 bases and 0 bases, with 17 bases remaining between them. The CDR3 has 17 amino acids. Germline CDR1 reads SGHAT; CDR2 reads FQNNGV. CDR3 in DNA: TGTGCCAGCAGCCGACGCATTGGGGGAAGAGCCAAAAACATTCAGTACTTC. Its translation is CASSRRIGGRAKNIQYF.

The rearrangement uses TRBV5-1 and TRBJ2-7; 7 positions match TRBD1. The germline V gene encodes CDR1 SGHRS and CDR2 YFSETQ. V lost 4 bases and J lost 3; bases outside the gene matches: 7. There are 14 residues in the CDR3. The CDR3 is CASSPRDSFYEQYF. CDR3 sequence (DNA): TGCGCCAGCAGCCCGAGGGACAGCTTCTACGAGCAGTACTTC.

This clonotype was counted at least ten times. The rearrangement joins TRBV12-3 or TRBV12-4 to TRBJ2-5; maybe TRBD2 (7 bases). The ends were cut back, 7 bases at V and 3 bases at J, with 12 bases in the middle. The CDR3 extends over 13 amino acids. The CDR3 bases are TGTGCCAGCACCTTAGGGGGGGAAGAGACCCAGTACTTC. Its protein product is CASTLGGEETQYF.

CDR3 amino acids: CASIQRGGRAGELFF. The CDR3 DNA reads TGTGCCAGCATCCAACGAGGGGGCAGGGCCGGGGAGCTGTTTTTT. The V gene is TRBV7-8, the J gene TRBJ2-2; 7 bases are a match to TRBD1. This CDR3 has 15 amino acids. The germline gives CDR1 SGHVS, CDR2 FQNEAQ. The J segment lost 6 bases and the V segment lost 7 bases, leaving 11 bases of the junction unmatched.

The chain carries TRBV24-1 and TRBJ2-1; 11 positions agree with TRBD2. The CDR3 length is 17 residues. Germline values: CDR1 KGHDR, CDR2 SFDVKD. Trimming at V came to 7 bases and at J to 1 base, leaving 8 bases not matched to a gene. CDR3 DNA sequence: TGTGCCACCAGCGCTGCCGGGACTAGCGGTTCCTACAATGAGCAGTTCTTC. Protein sequence: CATSAAGTSGSYNEQFF.

The sample holds a few counts of this clonotype. The chain carries TRBV7-6 and TRBJ1-2, with 7 bases matching TRBD1. Germline V CDR1 and CDR2: SGHVS, FNYEAQ. J lost 3 bases, V lost 5 bases, and 6 bases had no gene match. CDR3 length: 14 residues. CDR3 nucleotides: TGTGCCAGCAGCCTGACAGGGAAGGACTATGGCTACACCTTC. Protein product: CASSLTGKDYGYTF. Combining the CDR3 with reference TRBV7-6 and TRBJ1-2 gives the whole variable domain GAGVSQSPRYKVTKRGQDVALRCDPISGHVSLYWYRQALGQGPEFLTYFNYEAQQDKSGLPNDRFSAERPEGSISTLTIQRTEQRDSAMYRCASSLTGKDYGYTFGSGTRLTVV.

The table lists this clonotype with a few counts. The chain joins TRBV20-1 to TRBJ2-5; tentative D call: TRBD2 (5 bases). V was pared by 0 bases and J by 1 base, with 15 bases between. CDR1 is DFQATT and CDR2 is SNEGSKA in the germline V gene (reference sequence). The CDR3 loop spans 16 amino acids. CDR3 sequence: CSARDLSGALQETQYF. CDR3 nucleotide sequence: TGCAGTGCTAGAGATTTGAGCGGCGCCCTCCAAGAGACCCAGTACTTC.

This clonotype was picked up many times. The V gene is TRBV3-1, the J gene TRBJ1-5; D ambiguous. The CDR3 is 12 residues long. Trimming stripped 4 bases from V and 4 bases from J, with 5 bases between. CDR1 and CDR2 from the germline V gene are LGHDT and YNNKEL (reference sequence). CDR3 DNA: TGTGCCAGCAGCCTGAAGAATCAGCCCCAGCATTTT. This gives the protein CASSLKNQPQHF. Based on the CDR3 plus reference TRBV3-1 and TRBJ1-5, the full variable domain is DTAVSQTPKYLVTQMGNDKSIKCEQNLGHDTMYWYKQDSKKFLKIMFSYNNKELIINETVPNRFSPKSPDKAHLNLHINSLELGDSAVYFCASSLKNQPQHFGDGTRLSIL.